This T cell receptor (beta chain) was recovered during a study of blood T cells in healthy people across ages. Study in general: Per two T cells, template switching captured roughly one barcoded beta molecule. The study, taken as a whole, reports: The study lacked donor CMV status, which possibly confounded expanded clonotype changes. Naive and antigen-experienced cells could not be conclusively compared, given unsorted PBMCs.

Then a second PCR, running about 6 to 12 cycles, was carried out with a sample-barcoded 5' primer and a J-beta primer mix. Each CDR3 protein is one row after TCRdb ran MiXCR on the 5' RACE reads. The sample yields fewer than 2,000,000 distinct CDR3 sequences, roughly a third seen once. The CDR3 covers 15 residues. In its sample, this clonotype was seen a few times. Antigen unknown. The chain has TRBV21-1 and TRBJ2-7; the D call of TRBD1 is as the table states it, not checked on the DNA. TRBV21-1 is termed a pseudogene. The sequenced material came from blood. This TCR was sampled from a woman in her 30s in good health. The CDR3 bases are TGTGCCAGCAGCAGAAAGGACAGGGGGCTCTACGAGCAGTACTTC. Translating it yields CASSRKDRGLYEQYF.